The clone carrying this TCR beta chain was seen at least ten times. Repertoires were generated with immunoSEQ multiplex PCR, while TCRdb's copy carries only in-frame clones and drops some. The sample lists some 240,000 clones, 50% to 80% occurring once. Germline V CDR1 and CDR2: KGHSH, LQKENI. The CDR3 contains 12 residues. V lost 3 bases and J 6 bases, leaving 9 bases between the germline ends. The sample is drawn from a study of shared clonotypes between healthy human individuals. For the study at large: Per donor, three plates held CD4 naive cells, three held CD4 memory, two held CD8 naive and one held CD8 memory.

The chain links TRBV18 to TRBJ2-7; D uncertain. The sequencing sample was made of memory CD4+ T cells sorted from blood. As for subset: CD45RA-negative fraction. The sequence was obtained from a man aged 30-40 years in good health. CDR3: CASSPPNAEQYF. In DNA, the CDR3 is TGTGCCAGCTCACCCCCTAACGCCGAGCAGTACTTC.